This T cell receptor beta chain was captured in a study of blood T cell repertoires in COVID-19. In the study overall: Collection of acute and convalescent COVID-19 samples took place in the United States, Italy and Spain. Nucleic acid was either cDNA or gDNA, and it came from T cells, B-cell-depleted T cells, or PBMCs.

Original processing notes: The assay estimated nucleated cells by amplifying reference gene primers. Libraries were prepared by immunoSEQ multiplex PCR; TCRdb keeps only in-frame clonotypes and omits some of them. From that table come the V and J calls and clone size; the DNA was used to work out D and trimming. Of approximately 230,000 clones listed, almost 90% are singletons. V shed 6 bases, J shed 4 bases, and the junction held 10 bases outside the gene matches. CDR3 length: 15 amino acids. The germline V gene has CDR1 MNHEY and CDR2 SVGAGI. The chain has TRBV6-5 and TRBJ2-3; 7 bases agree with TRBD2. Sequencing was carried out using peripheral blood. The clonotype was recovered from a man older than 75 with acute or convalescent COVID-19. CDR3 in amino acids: CASSSLGRGSDTQYF. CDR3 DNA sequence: TGTGCCAGCAGCTCGCTAGGGCGGGGGTCAGATACGCAGTATTTT.